The next 30 T cell receptor beta chains were all read from a single sample in a study of blood T cell repertoires in COVID-19 (dated by TCRdb to between 2020 and 2021). Libraries were constructed by the immunoSEQ multiplex PCR assay. Here the immuneACCESS table is served through TCRdb, limited to in-frame sequences with V and J called. Missing clones are a known gap in these copies; in checked studies unresolved V genes cover under half, and the rest lacks a known reason. The sample profile shows 200,000 to 250,000 clones; roughly 84% of them were found once. Jointly, the top ten make up roughly 21% of the sample. Sequencing input: peripheral blood. The receptors here all came from a man under 40 with active or convalescent COVID-19.

The chain carries TRBV19 and TRBJ2-5; tentative D call: TRBD2 (6 bases). Germline V gene data show CDR1 as LNHDA and CDR2 as SQIVND (reference sequence). This CDR3 spans 14 amino acids. Trimming cost V 5 bases and J 7 bases, with 17 bases left between them. The CDR3 sequence is CASSFSGSERTQYF. The CDR3 bases are TGTGCCAGTAGTTTTAGCGGTTCCGAGCGGACCCAGTACTTC.

The V and J genes are TRBV10-3 and TRBJ1-5, with D possibly being TRBD1 (5 bases). CDR1 and CDR2 from the germline V gene are ENHRY and SYGVKD. The CDR3 spans 13 residues. The ends were cut back, 4 bases at V and 5 bases at J, with 9 bases in the middle. DNA for the CDR3: TGTGCCATCAGTGCGGGGGAGGATCAGCCCCAGCATTTT. Its translation is CAISAGEDQPQHF.

The chain employs TRBV7-2 and TRBJ2-3; 10 nucleotides align to TRBD2. The CDR3 sequence is 18 residues long. In germline, CDR1 is SGHTA, CDR2 FQGNSA. J gave up 0 bases and V 5 bases, and 11 bases lay outside the gene matches. Here the CDR3 DNA reads TGTGCCAGCAGCCCCCGGGGACTAGCGACCACTAGCACAGATACGCAGTATTTT. Its protein is CASSPRGLATTSTDTQYF.

This chain links TRBV29-1 with TRBJ1-3, with D unclear. The germline CDR1 and CDR2 sequences are SQVTM and ANQGSEA. Deletions cut 0 bases from V and 3 bases from J, with 6 bases between. The CDR3 runs 13 residues. CDR3 nucleotides: TGCAGCGTTGAAGATCTACTTGGAAACACCATATATTTT. This encodes CSVEDLLGNTIYF.

This chain uses TRBV2 with TRBJ2-1, with 13 nucleotides matching TRBD2. Per germline, CDR1 SNHLY and CDR2 FYNNEI. The junction had 4 bases not matched to a gene; V was cut back by 6 bases and J by 8 bases. The CDR3 totals 14 residues. CDR3 DNA sequence: TGTGCCAGCAGCCGGACTAGCGGGGGACATGAGCAGTTCTTC. Its translation is CASSRTSGGHEQFF.

This chain uses TRBV11-2 with TRBJ2-5, with D possibly matching TRBD1 (5 bases). The CDR3 loop spans 13 amino acids. Germline V gene data show CDR1 as SGHAT and CDR2 as FQNNGV. V was cut by 2 bases and J by 2 bases, with 6 bases left in between. The CDR3 here is CASSLPGQETQYF. CDR3 DNA sequence: TGTGCCAGCAGCTTACCAGGGCAAGAGACCCAGTACTTC.

This rearrangement joins TRBV28 to TRBJ1-3; D is perhaps TRBD1 (5 bases). CDR1 and CDR2 (germline): MDHEN, SYDVKM. V dropped 7 bases and J dropped 6 bases, with 13 bases sitting between them. The CDR3 loop spans 13 amino acids. CDR3 loop: CASKWQGENTIYF. DNA for the CDR3: TGTGCCAGCAAGTGGCAGGGTGAAAACACCATATATTTT.

The J gene is TRBJ1-1, the V gene TRBV10-1; 7 nucleotides match TRBD1. The V gene end was trimmed by 9 bases and the J gene end by 0 bases; junction bases not matched to a gene: 4. This CDR3 has 13 amino acids. The germline V gene encodes CDR1 WNHNN and CDR2 SYGVQD (reference sequence). CDR3 DNA sequence: TGCGCCAGGACCGGGACAGTGAACACTGAAGCTTTCTTT. Residues: CARTGTVNTEAFF.

This rearrangement joins TRBV2 to TRBJ2-7; TRBD2 matches at 8 bases. The CDR3 is 15 residues long. The ends lost 7 bases at V and 7 bases at J; junction bases unmatched: 15. The V gene's germline CDR1 is SNHLY and CDR2 FYNNEI. The CDR3 region is CASTPSGGRSGEQYF. The CDR3 nucleotides are TGTGCCAGCACCCCTTCGGGGGGGAGGAGCGGTGAGCAGTACTTC.

The chain uses TRBV12-3 or TRBV12-4 and TRBJ1-1, with 7 bases that match TRBD1. V lost 7 bases, J lost 8 bases, and 7 bases stayed unmatched. This CDR3 region has 12 residues. This chain's CDR3 is CASTILRGEAFF. CDR3 coding DNA: TGTGCCAGCACCATTCTCAGGGGGGAAGCTTTCTTT.

The J gene is TRBJ1-5, the V gene TRBV4-1; 12 bases line up with TRBD1. After removal of 4 bases from V and 3 bases from J, the junction contained 4 bases not matched to a gene. Germline V gene lookup returns CDR1 MGHRA and CDR2 YSYEKL. The CDR3 is 16 residues long. This chain's CDR3 is CASSPGQGAPNQPQHF. Written as DNA, the CDR3 is TGCGCCAGCAGCCCGGGACAGGGGGCGCCCAATCAGCCCCAGCATTTT.

The chain employs TRBV9 and TRBJ2-7; 11 nucleotides line up with TRBD1. Per the germline V gene, CDR1 is SGDLS and CDR2 is YYNGEE. V dropped 3 bases and J dropped 6; count of bases not matched to a gene: 5. The CDR3 is 14 residues long. The CDR3, as DNA: TGTGCCAGCAGCGCCGGGACAGGGGGTTCCGAGCAGTACTTC. As protein: CASSAGTGGSEQYF.

The chain recombines TRBV12-3 or TRBV12-4 with TRBJ1-2; D is ambiguous. This CDR3 contains 12 residues. V was shortened by 5 bases and J by 8 bases, with 12 bases between the two germline ends. For the CDR3, the DNA is TGTGCCAGCAGTACCTACGCGGAGGGCTACACCTTC. Its protein product is CASSTYAEGYTF.

This chain's CDR3 is CSVGPRNYEQYF. CDR3 sequence (DNA): TGCAGCGTTGGTCCCAGGAACTACGAGCAGTACTTC. The J gene is TRBJ2-7, the V gene TRBV29-1; unclear D gene. V was pared by 4 bases and J by 3 bases, with 10 bases between. The CDR3 loop spans 12 amino acids. Germline CDR1 is SQVTM and CDR2 is ANQGSEA.

This clone was detected only a few times. This CDR3 is also generated by other DNA sequences in the sample. The V and J genes are TRBV9 and TRBJ2-7; the match to TRBD2 covers 8 bases. J was trimmed by 4 bases and V by 2 bases; bases with no gene match: 5. Germline V CDR1 and CDR2: SGDLS, YYNGEE. The CDR3 covers 14 residues. CDR3 in DNA: TGTGCCAGCAGCGTGGGAAGCGGGGGTTACGAGCAGTACTTC. Protein sequence: CASSVGSGGYEQYF.

The chain couples TRBV29-1 to TRBJ2-7; TRBD2 aligns across 7 bases. The length of the CDR3 is 14 residues. V shed 2 bases, J shed 5 bases, and the junction held 9 bases outside the gene matches. Per germline, CDR1 SQVTM and CDR2 ANQGSEA. Written as DNA, the CDR3 is TGCAGCGTTGAATTCGGCGGGAGCCGGGACGAGCAGTACTTC. Encoded protein: CSVEFGGSRDEQYF.

The rearrangement uses TRBV10-3 and TRBJ2-1; 10 bases fit TRBD2. The CDR3 spans 15 residues. Germline CDR1 reads ENHRY; CDR2 reads SYGVKD. The ends lost 7 bases at V and 7 bases at J; junction bases unmatched: 10. This chain's CDR3 is CAINPSGGAWNEQFF. The CDR3 DNA follows: TGTGCCATCAATCCCAGCGGGGGGGCTTGGAATGAGCAGTTCTTC.

This clone turned up a few times. The chain recombines TRBV11-2 with TRBJ2-5; D not resolved. CDR1 SGHAT and CDR2 FQNNGV come from the germline V gene. Between the trimmed V and J ends, which lost 1 base and 3 bases, there was a span of 6 bases. This CDR3 has 13 amino acids. The CDR3 nucleotides read TGTGCCAGCAGCTTAGGGCTGGAAGAGACCCAGTACTTC. Its protein is CASSLGLEETQYF.

The chain uses TRBV11-2 and TRBJ1-5; D is possibly TRBD1 (5 bases). The CDR3 loop spans 15 amino acids. V dropped 1 base and J dropped 2 bases, with 9 bases sitting between them. Germline loops: CDR1 SGHAT, CDR2 FQNNGV. CDR3 sequence reads: CASSLAAGGNQPQHF. The CDR3 DNA reads TGTGCCAGCAGCTTAGCGGCGGGGGGCAATCAGCCCCAGCATTTT.

V gene TRBV18 combines with J gene TRBJ1-1; 7 nucleotides line up with TRBD1. CDR3 size: 18 residues. Looked up from germline, CDR1 is KGHSH and CDR2 is LQKENI. J lost 1 base, V lost 3 bases, and 14 bases had no gene match. CDR3 nucleotides: TGTGCCAGCTCACCGGACAGGCGGAACGGGCTGGGGAACACTGAAGCTTTCTTT. Residues: CASSPDRRNGLGNTEAFF.

The chain carries TRBV6-5 and TRBJ2-5, with 7 bases identical to TRBD2. The ends lost 2 bases at V and 4 bases at J; junction bases unmatched: 7. Per the germline V gene, CDR1 is MNHEY and CDR2 is SVGAGI. There are 15 residues in the CDR3. The CDR3: CASSYLAGVGETQYF. DNA for the CDR3: TGTGCCAGCAGTTACCTTGCGGGAGTAGGAGAGACCCAGTACTTC.

The chain uses TRBV7-8 and TRBJ2-7, with 8 positions matching TRBD2. Trimming cost V 0 bases and J 4 bases; bases outside gene matches: 5. CDR1 is SGHVS, CDR2 FQNEAQ, per germline. The CDR3 runs to 15 residues. The CDR3 here is CASSLAPAGGYEQYF. The CDR3 DNA is TGTGCCAGCAGCTTAGCCCCCGCGGGAGGTTACGAGCAGTACTTC. Variable domain in full (rest from reference TRBV7-8 and TRBJ2-7): GAGVSQSPRYKVAKRGQDVALRCDPISGHVSLFWYQQALGQGPEFLTYFQNEAQLDKSGLPSDRFFAERPEGSVSTLKIQRTQQEDSAVYLCASSLAPAGGYEQYFGPGTRLTVT.

This clone was seen a single time. V gene TRBV5-1 combines with J gene TRBJ1-3; 7 bases line up with TRBD1. The CDR3 extends over 15 amino acids. The V and J ends lost 4 bases and 0 bases, in that order; junction bases with no gene match: 4. CDR1 is SGHRS, CDR2 YFSETQ, per germline. The CDR3 DNA follows: TGCGCCAGCAGCCCGGGACAGAACTCTGGAAACACCATATATTTT. Its translation: CASSPGQNSGNTIYF. Full variable domain (rest looked up from reference TRBV5-1 and TRBJ1-3): KAGVTQTPRYLIKTRGQQVTLSCSPISGHRSVSWYQQTPGQGLQFLFEYFSETQRNKGNFPGRFSGRQFSNSRSEMNVSTLELGDSALYLCASSPGQNSGNTIYFGEGSWLTVV.

The chain recombines TRBV27 with TRBJ1-5, with 8 positions matching TRBD1. V was pared by 5 bases and J by 1 base, with 7 bases of the junction left unmatched. The CDR3 runs to 16 residues. The V gene's germline CDR1 is MNHEY and CDR2 SMNVEV (reference sequence). CDR3 amino acids: CASSPRQGWSNQPQHF. The DNA of the CDR3 is TGTGCCAGCAGTCCCAGACAGGGGTGGAGCAATCAGCCCCAGCATTTT.

The chain joins TRBV11-2 to TRBJ2-7; 8 nucleotides line up with TRBD2. This CDR3 comprises 14 residues. The V gene end was trimmed by 3 bases and the J gene end by 4 bases; junction bases not matched to a gene: 5. Germline values: CDR1 SGHAT, CDR2 FQNNGV. The CDR3 nucleotides are TGTGCCAGCAGCTTCGGAATAGCGGGATACGAGCAGTACTTC. Encoded protein: CASSFGIAGYEQYF.

This clone was seen only a few times. This chain links TRBV20-1 with TRBJ1-1, with D tentatively TRBD1 (5 bases). The V gene's germline CDR1 is DFQATT and CDR2 SNEGSKA (reference sequence). This CDR3 has 11 residues. In DNA form, the CDR3 reads TGCAGACCCCTTGGGGGGACGTTGGCTTTCTTT. This encodes CRPLGGTLAFF.

The DNA of the CDR3 is TGTGCCAGCAGCGTCACAGGGAATCAGCCCCAGCATTTT. It translates to CASSVTGNQPQHF. The chain employs TRBV9 and TRBJ1-5, with a weak D call TRBD1 (6 bases). CDR3 length: 13 residues. The germline V and J ends were trimmed by 2 bases and 4 bases, with 7 bases remaining between them. The germline CDR1 and CDR2 sequences are SGDLS and YYNGEE.

The chain's CDR3 is CASTTGNTADTQYF. DNA for the CDR3: TGCGCCAGCACTACCGGGAATACGGCAGATACGCAGTATTTT. The chain employs TRBV5-1 and TRBJ2-3, with D maybe TRBD2 (5 bases). The germline CDR1 and CDR2 sequences are SGHRS and YFSETQ. The CDR3 consists of 14 residues. Trimming removed 6 bases at V and 4 bases at J, with 15 bases between.

The chain recombines TRBV11-1 with TRBJ2-2; perhaps TRBD1 as D (6 bases). CDR3 size: 15 residues. V lost 2 bases, J lost 5 bases, and 12 bases lay in between. Germline V gives CDR1 SGHAT, CDR2 FQDESV (reference sequence). CDR3 coding DNA: TGTGCCAGCAGCTTAATCAACAGGGATACCGGGGAGCTGTTTTTT. Translated: CASSLINRDTGELFF.

The gene calls are TRBV30 and TRBJ2-3, with 9 bases identical to TRBD1. CDR1 is GTSNPN and CDR2 is SVGIG in the germline V gene (reference sequence). This CDR3 region has 15 residues. The V gene end was trimmed by 2 bases and the J gene end by 4 bases; junction bases not matched to a gene: 7. The CDR3 DNA reads as TGTGCCTGGAGTCCGGGACAGGGTTTCGCAGATACGCAGTATTTT. Its protein product is CAWSPGQGFADTQYF.